This T cell receptor beta chain derives from a study of identical twins. Germline CDR1 is SGHKS and CDR2 is YYEKEE (reference sequence). V dropped 3 bases and J dropped 7 bases, with 11 bases sitting between them. The CDR3 consists of 13 residues. TCRdb passed the 5' RACE reads through MiXCR, listing each CDR3 protein once. The table shows approximately 300,000 distinct CDR3 sequences, with roughly 9.7% occurring only once. Another study also made use of these data, one on yellow fever vaccine responses in identical twins. This second study notes: Twins reportedly showed a vaccine T cell response that seemed partly convergent and partly personalized.

This receptor was taken from a woman under 30 in good health. The sample was CD8+ T cells sorted from blood. The J gene is TRBJ2-1, the V gene TRBV5-5; D call uncertain. The CDR3 protein is CASSSYGVNEQFF. DNA for the CDR3: TGTGCCAGCAGCTCATATGGGGTTAATGAGCAGTTCTTC.